These 21 T cell receptor beta chains were all obtained from the same sample, sequenced in a study of blood T cell repertoires in COVID-19. Only in-frame clones appear in the TCRdb table, and some are missing; sequencing was by immunoSEQ multiplex PCR. The table shows a few hundred thousand clones, with around 90% occurring only once. Sequencing used PBMCs or T cells enriched from blood (not recorded which). These receptor sequences come from a woman aged 18 to 35 with acute COVID-19.

CDR3 in amino acids: CASSPFDPEEQFF. The CDR3 nucleotides read TGTGCCAGCAGTCCGTTCGACCCGGAGGAGCAGTTCTTC. The V and J genes are TRBV5-8 and TRBJ2-1; D is unresolved. CDR3 length: 13 residues. The germline V gene has CDR1 SGHTS and CDR2 YDEGEE. Trimming removed 5 bases from V and 10 bases from J, with 16 bases in between.

V gene TRBV18 combines with J gene TRBJ2-1; 13 positions agree with TRBD2. Trimming at V came to 6 bases and at J to 7 bases, leaving 9 bases not matched to a gene. CDR3 length: 16 amino acids. Germline-derived CDR1 and CDR2 are KGHSH and LQKENI. The CDR3 DNA follows: TGTGCCAGCTCCCCGACTAGCGGGAGGTCGGGTAATGAGCAGTTCTTC. It encodes CASSPTSGRSGNEQFF.

This chain joins TRBV4-1 and TRBJ1-1, with 9 bases lining up with TRBD1. This CDR3 has 16 amino acids. V dropped 1 base and J dropped 8; count of bases not matched to a gene: 11. The germline CDR1 and CDR2 sequences are MGHRA and YSYEKL. CDR3 coding DNA: TGCGCCAGCAGCCAAGTATACCGGGACAGGGCTTTGGAAGCTTTCTTT. Residues: CASSQVYRDRALEAFF.

This sequence joins TRBV12-3 or TRBV12-4 and TRBJ2-7, with D possibly being TRBD1 (5 bases). Between the trimmed V and J ends, which lost 0 bases and 2 bases, there was a span of 5 bases. This CDR3 is built from 13 residues. The CDR3 DNA is TGTGCCAGCAGTTTAGCAGGGGCCTACGAGCAGTACTTC. It is translated as CASSLAGAYEQYF.

The gene calls are TRBV10-3 and TRBJ2-1, with 7 positions matching TRBD2. Germline V gives CDR1 ENHRY, CDR2 SYGVKD. With V trimmed by 2 bases and J by 8 bases, 9 bases remained unmatched. The CDR3 has 15 amino acids. The CDR3 loop is CAISEREAGVHEQFF. In DNA, the CDR3 is TGTGCCATCAGTGAGCGGGAGGCGGGGGTCCATGAGCAGTTCTTC.

The V gene is TRBV5-1, the J gene TRBJ2-1; TRBD2 is a possible D gene (5 bases). Trimming pared 4 bases from V and 8 bases from J, leaving 13 bases between. The CDR3 is 13 amino acids. CDR1 and CDR2 (germline): SGHRS, YFSETQ. CDR3 sequence: CASSDGLSYEQFF. CDR3 bases: TGCGCCAGCAGCGACGGACTTAGCTATGAGCAGTTCTTC.

The V call is TRBV30, the J call TRBJ1-1, with D perhaps TRBD1 (5 bases). V lost 3 bases and J 5 bases, leaving 13 bases between the germline ends. There are 13 residues in the CDR3. The V gene's germline CDR1 is GTSNPN and CDR2 SVGIG (reference sequence). Here the CDR3 DNA reads TGTGCCTGGAGGAGTAGGGGATGGACTGAAGCTTTCTTT. Encoded protein: CAWRSRGWTEAFF. The complete variable domain, with remaining parts taken from reference TRBV30 and TRBJ1-1, reads SQTIHQWPATLVQPVGSPLSLECTVEGTSNPNLYWYRQAAGRGLQLLFYSVGIGQISSEVPQNLSASRPQDRQFILSSKKLLLSDSGFYLCAWRSRGWTEAFFGQGTRLTVV.

This clone has a handful of counts. V gene TRBV29-1 combines with J gene TRBJ1-2; D is uncertain. CDR3 length equals 12 residues. The V end lost 0 bases, the J end lost 8 bases, and 10 bases lay between the germline ends. CDR1 SQVTM and CDR2 ANQGSEA come from the germline V gene. This CDR3 is CSVEDLLGGYTF. The DNA for the CDR3 is TGCAGCGTTGAAGATCTCCTGGGCGGCTACACCTTC.

The chain combines TRBV4-1 with TRBJ2-5, with 12 bases lining up with TRBD2. Germline CDR1 MGHRA, CDR2 YSYEKL. This CDR3 is 18 amino acids long. The V segment lost 1 base and the J segment 4 bases; nucleotides outside the gene matches: 10. For the CDR3, the DNA is TGCGCCAGCAGCCAAGCGCTAGCGGGAGGGTGGGGTGGAGAGACCCAGTACTTC. Translating it yields CASSQALAGGWGGETQYF.

This clone has just a few counts. This rearrangement joins TRBV25-1 to TRBJ2-7; possibly TRBD1 for D (6 bases). The CDR3 extends over 15 amino acids. Trimming removed 4 bases from V and 7 bases from J, with 20 bases in between. From germline, CDR1 is MGHDK and CDR2 SYGVNS. The CDR3 spells CASSAGTTHYGEQYF. Written as DNA, the CDR3 is TGTGCCAGCAGTGCCGGGACAACGCATTATGGGGAGCAGTACTTC.

The chain uses TRBV13 and TRBJ1-1; tentatively, D is TRBD1 (5 bases). CDR3 size: 12 residues. V was cut by 8 bases and J by 1 base, with 8 bases left in between. Germline CDR1 PRHDT, CDR2 FYEKMQ (reference sequence). The CDR3, as DNA: TGTGCCAGCGTAGGGGAGAACACTGAAGCTTTCTTT. Amino acids: CASVGENTEAFF.

The J gene is TRBJ2-2, the V gene TRBV30; 7 bases map to TRBD1. CDR1 is GTSNPN, CDR2 SVGIG, per germline (reference sequence). Trimming took 4 bases from V and 3 from J; bases not matched to a gene: 11. This CDR3 spans 16 amino acids. CDR3 in DNA: TGTGCCTGGAAGGCCTCTAACAGGGGATACACCGGGGAGCTGTTTTTT. It encodes CAWKASNRGYTGELFF.

This sequence joins TRBV7-2 and TRBJ2-1; D may be TRBD2 (6 bases). The V gene lost 5 bases and the J gene lost 9 bases, with 17 bases spanning the gap. The CDR3 is 14 residues long. Germline values: CDR1 SGHTA, CDR2 FQGNSA. CDR3 sequence: CASSPSRDSFEQFF. In nucleotides, the CDR3 is TGTGCCAGCAGCCCGTCCCGGGACTCTTTTGAGCAGTTCTTC.

The chain carries TRBV6-1 and TRBJ1-5, with TRBD1 matching 8 bases. Trimming took 2 bases from V and 2 from J; bases not matched to a gene: 8. The CDR3 covers 17 residues. Germline values: CDR1 MNHNS, CDR2 SASEGT. The CDR3 DNA is TGTGCCAGCAGTGAATCAATGGGGACAGGTGGCAATCAGCCCCAGCATTTT. Its protein is CASSESMGTGGNQPQHF.

Concerning this clone: Distinct nucleotide sequences in the sample also encode this CDR3. The CDR3 region is CASSPGTGDYEQYF. The DNA for the CDR3 is TGTGCCAGCTCACCGGGGACAGGGGACTACGAGCAGTACTTC. The chain joins TRBV18 to TRBJ2-7, with 10 nucleotides matching TRBD1. The CDR3 has 14 amino acids. Germline-derived CDR1 and CDR2 are KGHSH and LQKENI. Trimming took 3 bases from V and 3 from J; bases not matched to a gene: 2. Complete variable domain (other parts from reference TRBV18 and TRBJ2-7): NAGVMQNPRHLVRRRGQEARLRCSPMKGHSHVYWYRQLPEEGLKFMVYLQKENIIDESGMPKERFSAEFPKEGPSILRIQQVVRGDSAAYFCASSPGTGDYEQYFGPGTRLTVT.

The V call is TRBV4-2, the J call TRBJ2-1; tentatively, D is TRBD1 (5 bases). The germline V gene encodes CDR1 LGHNA and CDR2 YNFKEQ. The CDR3 has 17 amino acids. The V end lost 1 base, the J end lost 0 bases, and 13 bases lay between the germline ends. CDR3 nucleotides: TGTGCCAGCAGCCAAGTTGGCTGGGGCCTCTCCTACAATGAGCAGTTCTTC. Amino acid sequence: CASSQVGWGLSYNEQFF.

The CDR3 DNA sequence: TGTGCCAGCAGTCAGGGCCGGAGCACTGAAGCTTTCTTT. Residues: CASSQGRSTEAFF. The chain combines TRBV5-5 with TRBJ1-1; D might be TRBD1 (5 bases). Germline V gene data show CDR1 as SGHKS and CDR2 as YYEKEE (reference sequence). The CDR3 runs to 13 residues. The V end was cut by 5 bases, the J end by 4 bases, with 12 bases between.

As regards this clone: Other DNA sequences in the same sample also yield this CDR3. The rearrangement joins TRBV5-5 to TRBJ2-1; 8 nucleotides agree with TRBD2. Germline V gives CDR1 SGHKS, CDR2 YYEKEE (reference sequence). CDR3 length: 15 residues. The J segment lost 5 bases and the V segment lost 0 bases, leaving 4 bases of the junction unmatched. CDR3 sequence (DNA): TGTGCCAGCAGCTTGGGCAGCGGGAGTCACAATGAGCAGTTCTTC. Its protein is CASSLGSGSHNEQFF.

The chain recombines TRBV25-1 with TRBJ1-1; D unresolved. The length of the CDR3 is 17 residues. The ends were cut back, 2 bases at V and 4 bases at J, with 20 bases in the middle. CDR1 MGHDK and CDR2 SYGVNS come from the germline V gene. The CDR3 DNA reads as TGTGCCAGCAGTGAACCCCCGGATGTCGATGGGAGCACTGAAGCTTTCTTT. It translates to CASSEPPDVDGSTEAFF.

This chain's CDR3 is CASSQTNNEQFF. CDR3 bases: TGTGCCAGCAGCCAAACTAACAATGAGCAGTTCTTC. This chain connects TRBV6-6 to TRBJ2-1; D not certain. CDR3 length equals 12 residues. CDR1 and CDR2 from the germline V gene are MNHNY and SVGAGI (reference sequence). V was cut by 6 bases and J by 5 bases, with 8 bases left in between.

This chain connects TRBV30 to TRBJ1-5; TRBD1 is a possible D gene (6 bases). This CDR3 comprises 15 residues. Trimming took 2 bases from V and 3 from J, leaving 14 bases between them. CDR1 GTSNPN and CDR2 SVGIG come from the germline V gene (reference sequence). The CDR3 DNA reads as TGTGCCTGGAGTCTACCAGGACAGTACAATCAGCCCCAGCATTTT. Translation gives CAWSLPGQYNQPQHF. Combining the CDR3 with reference TRBV30 and TRBJ1-5 gives the whole variable domain SQTIHQWPATLVQPVGSPLSLECTVEGTSNPNLYWYRQAAGRGLQLLFYSVGIGQISSEVPQNLSASRPQDRQFILSSKKLLLSDSGFYLCAWSLPGQYNQPQHFGDGTRLSIL.